This is a list of T cell receptor beta chains from one sample in a study of PD-1 blockade in classical Hodgkin lymphoma. Clones were read by immunoSEQ multiplex PCR, and TCRdb kept only the in-frame ones, dropping some. The table shows 90,000 to 100,000 clones, with nearly 90% occurring only once. The starting material was peripheral blood mononuclear cells (PBMCs), obtained before the second cycle of nivolumab. These receptors were obtained from a human donor with classical Hodgkin lymphoma. Each CDR3 is given with its conserved first and last residue. Fields, in order: J gene, V gene, CDR3 protein.

TRBJ2-2 | TRBV5-6 | CASSIGGFGELFF
TRBJ1-2 | TRBV5-7 | CASSLAFFGLGYGYTF
TRBJ2-3 | TRBV7-2 | CASSQNTDTQYF
TRBJ2-6 | TRBV10-1 | CARNLVDSGANVLTF
TRBJ2-3 | TRBV28 | CASRPTGELTDTQYF
TRBJ2-2 | TRBV5-1 | CASSSNTGELFF
TRBJ2-7 | TRBV4-1 | CASSQTRNGVSYEQYF
TRBJ1-2 | TRBV2 | CASSDFGLNYGYTF
TRBJ2-3 | TRBV14 | CASSPQGGAFTDTQYF
TRBJ2-4 | TRBV2 | CASTDGQVKNIQYF
TRBJ2-2 | TRBV7-3 | CASSLMAGTGGTGELFF
TRBJ2-7 | TRBV18 | CASSPRTLYEQYF
TRBJ2-7 | TRBV28 | CASSLYEQYF
TRBJ2-3 | TRBV2 | CASREPSGGAIDTQYF
TRBJ2-7 | TRBV30 | CAWAVAGGGRTYEQYF
TRBJ1-6 | TRBV2 | CASSENKGPSPLHF
TRBJ2-1 | TRBV4-1 | CASSQESGVVYNEQFF
TRBJ2-3 | TRBV27 | CASSPPLGTAGDTQYF
TRBJ2-1 | TRBV21-1 | CASSGLAGESRPFDEQFF
TRBJ1-2 | TRBV5-1 | CASSTTGRYGYTF
TRBJ2-3 | TRBV9 | CASSVEGGSRTDTQYF
TRBJ1-5 | TRBV7-5 | CARSLVRHHYSNQPQHF
TRBJ1-2 | TRBV19 | CASSIWPGRNYGYTF
TRBJ2-7 | TRBV20-1 | CSAPDRAEQYF
TRBJ2-7 | TRBV2 | CASSLGEAEQYF
TRBJ2-7 | TRBV28 | CASCRVSREQYF
TRBJ2-7 | TRBV5-1 | CASSLDPSAYEQYF
TRBJ2-7 | TRBV7-6 | CASSPGTGDDHEQYF
TRBJ2-5 | TRBV5-4 | CASSFGGSGQQETQYF
TRBJ2-7 | TRBV11-2 | CASSLGLAYEQYF
TRBJ2-1 | TRBV10-1 | CASSEGTSGRFNEQFF
TRBJ1-1 | TRBV27 | CASSSRTAGTEAFF
TRBJ2-5 | TRBV15 | CATSGRRSGVQETQYF
TRBJ1-4 | TRBV15 | CATSRGRTGSGNEKLFF
TRBJ2-7 | TRBV14 | CASSPGDGGWEEQYF
TRBJ2-3 | TRBV28 | CASSLGLAGADTQYF
TRBJ2-7 | TRBV9 | CASSVDLGQAYEQYF
TRBJ1-1 | TRBV30 | CAWLGGRAEAFF
TRBJ2-7 | TRBV7-9 | CASSLATYEQYF
TRBJ2-7 | TRBV9 | CASSPAHGLAGLIKAYEQYF
TRBJ2-2 | TRBV7-9 | CASTFVGELFF
TRBJ2-1 | TRBV5-3 | CARSARLAEEQFF
TRBJ2-7 | TRBV27 | CASSPLRVGDLYEQYF
TRBJ2-2 | TRBV4-1 | CASSQRTGKTGELFF
TRBJ2-2 | TRBV5-1 | CASSLDVPGTGGTGELFF
TRBJ1-2 | TRBV11-2 | CASSLDRGGSNYGYTF
TRBJ2-3 | TRBV5-1 | CASSLAPGLTDTQYF
TRBJ2-1 | TRBV7-3 | CASSLSLADHNEQFF
TRBJ2-7 | TRBV20-1 | CSARNMYEQYF
TRBJ2-7 | TRBV28 | CASSPSDDLREQYF
TRBJ2-7 | TRBV10-3 | CAISGGTFYEQYF
TRBJ2-1 | TRBV18 | CASSQPEYNEQFF
TRBJ2-7 | TRBV7-6 | CASSSDSSYEQYF
TRBJ2-1 | TRBV19 | CASSIGGVSSYNEQFF
TRBJ2-1 | TRBV25-1 | CASRVAGNNEQFF